This TCR beta chain was captured in a study of T cells in localized non-small cell lung cancer. Regarding the study as a whole: The study found T cell clonality highest in uninvolved adjacent lung, above tumor.

V trimming: 5 bases; J trimming: 10 bases; junction bases outside the gene matches: 10. The germline V gene encodes CDR1 SGDLS and CDR2 YYNGEE. The length of the CDR3 is 15 residues. The protocol was immunoSEQ multiplex PCR, while the TCRdb copy is restricted to in-frame clones and leaves out a portion. The data show around 2,000 clones, less than 35% seen once. About this clone itself: Its antigen is still unknown.

Researchers cut adjacent lung at least 2 cm from the tumor margin, and it showed no atypia. V is TRBV9 and J is TRBJ2-1; 12 nucleotides align to TRBD2. The sequencing here drew on normal lung tissue next to the tumor, taken before any cancer treatment. The receptor's source is a man between 40 and 70 years old with stage I lung adenocarcinoma. This chain's CDR3 is CASRPLAGGVQEQFF. The CDR3 DNA reads as TGTGCCAGCAGGCCCCTAGCGGGGGGGGTTCAAGAGCAGTTCTTC.